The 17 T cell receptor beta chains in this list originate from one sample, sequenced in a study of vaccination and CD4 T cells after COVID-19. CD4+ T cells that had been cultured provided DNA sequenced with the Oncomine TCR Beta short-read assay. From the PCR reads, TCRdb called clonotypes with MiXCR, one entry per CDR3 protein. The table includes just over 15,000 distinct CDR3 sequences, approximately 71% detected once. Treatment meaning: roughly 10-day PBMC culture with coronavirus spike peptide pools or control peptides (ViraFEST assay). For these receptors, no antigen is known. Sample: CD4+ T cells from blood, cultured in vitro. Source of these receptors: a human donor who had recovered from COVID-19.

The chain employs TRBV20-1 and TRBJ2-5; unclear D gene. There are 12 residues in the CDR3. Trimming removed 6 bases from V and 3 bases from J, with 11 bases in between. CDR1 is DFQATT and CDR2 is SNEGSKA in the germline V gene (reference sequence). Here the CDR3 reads CSAVGHEETQYF. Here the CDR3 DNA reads TGCAGTGCAGTCGGGCACGAAGAGACCCAGTACTTC.

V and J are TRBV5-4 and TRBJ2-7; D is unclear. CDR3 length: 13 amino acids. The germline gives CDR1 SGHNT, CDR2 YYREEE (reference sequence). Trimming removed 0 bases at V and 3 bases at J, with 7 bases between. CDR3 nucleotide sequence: TGTGCCAGCAGCTTGGCTGGGATCTACGAGCAGTACTTC. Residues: CASSLAGIYEQYF. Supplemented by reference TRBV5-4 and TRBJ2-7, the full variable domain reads ETGVTQSPTHLIKTRGQQVTLRCSSQSGHNTVSWYQQALGQGPQFIFQYYREEENGRGNFPPRFSGLQFPNYSSELNVNALELDDSALYLCASSLAGIYEQYFGPGTRLTVT.

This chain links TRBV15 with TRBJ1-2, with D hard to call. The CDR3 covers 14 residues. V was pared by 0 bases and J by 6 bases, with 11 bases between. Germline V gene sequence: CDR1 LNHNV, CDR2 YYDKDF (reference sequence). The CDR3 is CATSRDQLFHGYTF. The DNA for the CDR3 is TGTGCCACCAGCAGAGATCAATTGTTTCATGGCTACACCTTC. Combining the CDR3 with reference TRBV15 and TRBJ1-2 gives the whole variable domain DAMVIQNPRYQVTQFGKPVTLSCSQTLNHNVMYWYQQKSSQAPKLLFHYYDKDFNNEADTPDNFQSRRPNTSFCFLDIRSPGLGDTAMYLCATSRDQLFHGYTFGSGTRLTVV.

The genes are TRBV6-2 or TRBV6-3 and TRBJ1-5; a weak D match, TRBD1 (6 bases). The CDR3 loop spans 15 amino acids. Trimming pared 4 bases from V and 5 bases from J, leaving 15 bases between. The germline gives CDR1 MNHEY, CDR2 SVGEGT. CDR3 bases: TGTGCCAGCAGTTCCAAGGACAGAGGGTATCAGCCCCAGCATTTT. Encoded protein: CASSSKDRGYQPQHF.

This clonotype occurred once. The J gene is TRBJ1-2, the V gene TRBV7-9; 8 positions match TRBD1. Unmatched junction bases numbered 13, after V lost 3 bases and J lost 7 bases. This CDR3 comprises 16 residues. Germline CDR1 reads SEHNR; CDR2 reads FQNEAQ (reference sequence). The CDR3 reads CASSFLRQGAKSGYTF. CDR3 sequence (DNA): TGTGCCAGCAGCTTTTTGCGGCAGGGGGCTAAGTCTGGCTACACCTTC.

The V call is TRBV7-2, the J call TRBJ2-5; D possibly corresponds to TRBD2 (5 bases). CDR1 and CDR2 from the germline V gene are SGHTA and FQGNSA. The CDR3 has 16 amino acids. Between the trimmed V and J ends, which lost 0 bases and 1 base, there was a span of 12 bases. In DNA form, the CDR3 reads TGTGCCAGCAGCTTAGCGCCCCAGCGGTCCCAAGAGACCCAGTACTTC. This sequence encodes CASSLAPQRSQETQYF. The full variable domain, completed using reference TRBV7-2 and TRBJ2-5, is GAGVSQSPSNKVTEKGKDVELRCDPISGHTALYWYRQSLGQGLEFLIYFQGNSAPDKSGLPSDRFSAERTGGSVSTLTIQRTQQEDSAVYLCASSLAPQRSQETQYFGPGTRLLVL.

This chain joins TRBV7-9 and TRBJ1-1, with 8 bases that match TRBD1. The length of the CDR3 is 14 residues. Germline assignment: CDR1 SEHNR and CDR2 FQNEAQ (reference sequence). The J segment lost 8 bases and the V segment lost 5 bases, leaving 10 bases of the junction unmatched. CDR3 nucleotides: TGTGCCAGCAGCCAATCAGGGGGCTTGCCCGAAGCTTTCTTT. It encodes CASSQSGGLPEAFF.

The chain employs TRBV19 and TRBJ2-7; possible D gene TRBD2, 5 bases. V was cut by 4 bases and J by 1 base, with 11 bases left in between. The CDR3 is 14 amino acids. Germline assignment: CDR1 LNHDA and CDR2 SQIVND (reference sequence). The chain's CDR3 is CASSTGAVSYEQYF. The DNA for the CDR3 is TGTGCCAGTAGTACCGGAGCGGTTTCCTACGAGCAGTACTTC.

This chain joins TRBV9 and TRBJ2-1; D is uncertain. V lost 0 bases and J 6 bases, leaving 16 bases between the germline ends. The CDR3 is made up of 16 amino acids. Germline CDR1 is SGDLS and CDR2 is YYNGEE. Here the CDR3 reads CASSVVTASLGNEQFF. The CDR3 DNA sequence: TGTGCCAGCAGCGTAGTAACGGCCTCCCTTGGCAATGAGCAGTTCTTC.

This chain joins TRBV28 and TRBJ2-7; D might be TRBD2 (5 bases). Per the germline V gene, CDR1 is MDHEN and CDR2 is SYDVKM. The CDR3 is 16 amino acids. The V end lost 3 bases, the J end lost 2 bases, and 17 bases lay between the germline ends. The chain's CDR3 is CASSFPLAGPAYEQYF. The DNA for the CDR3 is TGTGCCAGCAGTTTCCCCCTCGCGGGCCCTGCCTACGAGCAGTACTTC.

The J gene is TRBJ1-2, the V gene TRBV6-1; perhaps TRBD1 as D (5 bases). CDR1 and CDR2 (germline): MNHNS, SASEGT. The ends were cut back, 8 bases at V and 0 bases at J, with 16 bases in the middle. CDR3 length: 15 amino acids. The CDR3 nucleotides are TGTGCCAGCGTCCCCGGGGGGGGGGCTAACTATGGCTACACCTTC. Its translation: CASVPGGGANYGYTF.

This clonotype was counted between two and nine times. Here the CDR3 reads CSARDPFTSGVYNEQFF. CDR3 coding DNA: TGCAGTGCTAGAGATCCCTTTACTAGCGGGGTGTACAATGAGCAGTTCTTC. V gene TRBV20-1 combines with J gene TRBJ2-1, with 10 positions matching TRBD2. Germline V CDR1 and CDR2: DFQATT, SNEGSKA (reference sequence). The CDR3 loop spans 17 amino acids. V trimming: 0 bases; J trimming: 4 bases; junction bases outside the gene matches: 9.

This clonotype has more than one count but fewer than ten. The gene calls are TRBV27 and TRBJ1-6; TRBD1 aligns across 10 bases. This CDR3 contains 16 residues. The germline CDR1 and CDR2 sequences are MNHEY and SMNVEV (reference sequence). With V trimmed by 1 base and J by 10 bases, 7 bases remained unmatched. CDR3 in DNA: TGTGCCAGCAGTTTATTCCTCGGGACAGGGGCCTCACCCCTCCACTTT. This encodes CASSLFLGTGASPLHF.

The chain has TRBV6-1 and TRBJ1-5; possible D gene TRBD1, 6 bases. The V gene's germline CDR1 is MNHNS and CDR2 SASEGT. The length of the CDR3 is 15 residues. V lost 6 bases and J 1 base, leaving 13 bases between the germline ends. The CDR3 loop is CASRSITGSNQPQHF. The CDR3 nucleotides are TGTGCCAGCAGGTCTATTACAGGGAGCAATCAGCCCCAGCATTTT.

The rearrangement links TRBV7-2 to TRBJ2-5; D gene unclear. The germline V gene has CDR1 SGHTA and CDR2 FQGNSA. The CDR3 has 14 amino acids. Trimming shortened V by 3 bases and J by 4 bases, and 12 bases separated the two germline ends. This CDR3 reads CASSFQGFRETQYF. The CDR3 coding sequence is TGTGCCAGCAGCTTCCAAGGTTTTCGAGAGACCCAGTACTTC.

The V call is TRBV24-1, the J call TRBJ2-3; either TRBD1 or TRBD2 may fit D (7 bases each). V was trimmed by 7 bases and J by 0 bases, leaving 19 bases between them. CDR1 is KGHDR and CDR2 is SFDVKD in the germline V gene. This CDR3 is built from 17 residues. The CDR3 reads CATRGGGRTSSTDTQYF. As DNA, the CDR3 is TGTGCCACCAGAGGGGGCGGGAGAACCTCTAGCACAGATACGCAGTATTTT.

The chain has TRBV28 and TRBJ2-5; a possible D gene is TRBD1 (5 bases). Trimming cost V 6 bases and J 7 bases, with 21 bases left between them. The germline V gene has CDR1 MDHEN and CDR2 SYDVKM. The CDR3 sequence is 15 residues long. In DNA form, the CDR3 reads TGTGCCAGCAGCAGTTTTGCGTCAGGGTGGAGGACCCAGTACTTC. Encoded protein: CASSSFASGWRTQYF.